Shown below are 27 T cell receptor beta chains from a single sample sequenced in a study of T cells expressing NK-cell markers. From its re-call of the 5' RACE reads, TCRdb lists each CDR3 protein once, without DNA. The listing records 150,000 to 180,000 distinct CDR3 sequences. The sample comprised blood T cells: a sorted CD56 or NKG2C T cell subset, CD4+ or CD8+ T cells, or bulk PBMC T cells (not recorded which). The receptors shown here come from a woman aged 45 to 65 in good health.

This chain uses TRBV27 with TRBJ2-7; with no DNA, the TCRdb D assignment of TRBD1 cannot be verified. The CDR3 loop spans 14 amino acids. Germline-derived CDR1 and CDR2 are MNHEY and SMNVEV (reference sequence). CDR3: CASSLGTLSSEQYF.

The V and J genes are TRBV7-2 and TRBJ2-1; TCRdb designates TRBD1, a call that cannot be tested without DNA. Germline CDR1 reads SGHTA; CDR2 reads FQGNSA. This CDR3 contains 16 residues. Here the CDR3 reads CASSLGDGIFYNEQFF.

The V gene is TRBV5-1, the J gene TRBJ1-1. The CDR3 loop spans 15 amino acids. Germline CDR1 SGHRS, CDR2 YFSETQ. This CDR3 reads CASSLPGQANTEAFF.

This sequence joins TRBV28 and TRBJ2-3; no DNA is available, so the TRBD1 call from TCRdb remains unchecked. This CDR3 has 16 residues. Germline V gives CDR1 MDHEN, CDR2 SYDVKM. This CDR3 reads CASSLRNRGRIDTQYF.

This rearrangement joins TRBV27 to TRBJ1-6; there is no DNA to check the TCRdb D call of TRBD1. Germline assignment: CDR1 MNHEY and CDR2 SMNVEV (reference sequence). This CDR3 contains 12 residues. The CDR3: CASGQGGSPLHF.

The chain employs TRBV28 and TRBJ2-2; the TCRdb call, TRBD2, lacks DNA for checking. Germline V gene lookup returns CDR1 MDHEN and CDR2 SYDVKM. The CDR3 totals 14 residues. CDR3 loop: CASSLGTSRGELFF.

This chain uses TRBV7-9 with TRBJ2-1; TCRdb lists TRBD1, though no DNA is available to test this call. Germline CDR1 and CDR2: SEHNR and FQNEAQ (reference sequence). This CDR3 region has 11 residues. The CDR3: CATTGDNEQFF. The full variable domain, completed using reference TRBV7-9 and TRBJ2-1, is DTGVSQNPRHKITKRGQNVTFRCDPISEHNRLYWYRQTLGQGPEFLTYFQNEAQLEKSRLLSDRFSAERPKGSFSTLEIQRTEQGDSAMYLCATTGDNEQFFGPGTRLTVL.

The chain uses TRBV24-1 and TRBJ2-7; the TRBD1 assignment by TCRdb is unverifiable without DNA. Germline CDR1 reads KGHDR; CDR2 reads SFDVKD. The CDR3 length is 14 residues. This CDR3 is CATSAQGSTYEQYF.

The chain recombines TRBV5-1 with TRBJ2-1. CDR1 and CDR2 from the germline V gene are SGHRS and YFSETQ. There are 15 residues in the CDR3. Here the CDR3 reads CASSLSGNPYNEQFF.

The gene calls are TRBV5-5 and TRBJ1-4; TCRdb picks TRBD1, but there is no DNA to check that call. The CDR3 sequence is 14 residues long. Germline V lookup: CDR1 SGHKS, CDR2 YYEKEE (reference sequence). This CDR3 reads CASSRDRANEKLFF.

The chain couples TRBV5-6 to TRBJ2-2. This CDR3 has 13 amino acids. The germline V gene has CDR1 SGHDT and CDR2 YYEEEE. The CDR3 is CASSLKGTGELFF.

The chain carries TRBV11-2 and TRBJ2-1; the TCRdb D gene call, TRBD2, has no DNA to confirm it. CDR1 and CDR2 (germline): SGHAT, FQNNGV. This CDR3 region has 15 residues. This CDR3 reads CASSLPSGSYNEQFF.

The genes are TRBV24-1 and TRBJ2-5; as DNA is missing, the TRBD1 call by TCRdb cannot be tested. Germline V CDR1 and CDR2: KGHDR, SFDVKD. This CDR3 has 15 amino acids. CDR3 amino acids: CATSDPRDRGETQYF.

V is TRBV19 and J is TRBJ1-6; TCRdb's assignment of TRBD1 cannot be checked, as there is no DNA. This CDR3 spans 14 amino acids. Germline V lookup: CDR1 LNHDA, CDR2 SQIVND (reference sequence). The CDR3 sequence: CASKGTAYNSPLHF.

The chain uses TRBV6-1 and TRBJ2-1; TCRdb outputs TRBD1, but without DNA this stays unchecked. The CDR3 is 15 residues long. The germline V gene encodes CDR1 MNHNS and CDR2 SASEGT. The CDR3 loop reads CASSELLSPYNEQFF.

CDR3: CATSDSDRNTGELFF. V usage is TRBV24-1 and J usage is TRBJ2-2; the D call from TCRdb, TRBD1, cannot be confirmed without DNA. Germline lookup yields CDR1 KGHDR and CDR2 SFDVKD. This CDR3 comprises 15 residues.

The chain combines TRBV29-1 with TRBJ2-1; absent DNA, TCRdb's TRBD2 call cannot be checked. This CDR3 contains 13 residues. The germline V gene has CDR1 SQVTM and CDR2 ANQGSEA. The CDR3 here is CSVAGAGVNEQFF.

This clonotype is identified as medium-sized from frequency. The chain carries TRBV5-1 and TRBJ2-1. Germline V gene lookup returns CDR1 SGHRS and CDR2 YFSETQ. CDR3 length equals 15 residues. CDR3 loop: CASSSGLGPYNEQFF. Drawing the rest from reference TRBV5-1 and TRBJ2-1, the complete variable domain is KAGVTQTPRYLIKTRGQQVTLSCSPISGHRSVSWYQQTPGQGLQFLFEYFSETQRNKGNFPGRFSGRQFSNSRSEMNVSTLELGDSALYLCASSSGLGPYNEQFFGPGTRLTVL.

The chain couples TRBV27 to TRBJ1-5. This CDR3 has 13 amino acids. Germline CDR1 MNHEY, CDR2 SMNVEV (reference sequence). The CDR3 loop reads CASSLSQYQPQHF.

This rearrangement joins TRBV7-6 to TRBJ1-2; the TCRdb D gene call, TRBD1, has no DNA to confirm it. This CDR3 is built from 16 residues. CDR1 SGHVS and CDR2 FNYEAQ come from the germline V gene. The CDR3 is CASSLRIRDKGDGYTF.

This chain links TRBV10-3 with TRBJ1-4; TCRdb's D gene call, TRBD1, goes unchecked for lack of DNA. Per germline, CDR1 ENHRY and CDR2 SYGVKD. The CDR3 extends over 15 amino acids. The CDR3 region is CAISEARTGSEKLFF.

This chain joins TRBV6-5 and TRBJ2-2. Germline V lookup: CDR1 MNHEY, CDR2 SVGAGI. This CDR3 is built from 14 residues. This chain's CDR3 is CASSYERNTGELFF.

The V gene is TRBV4-1, the J gene TRBJ2-1; TCRdb outputs TRBD2, but without DNA this stays unchecked. Germline V CDR1 and CDR2: MGHRA, YSYEKL. The CDR3 sequence is 15 residues long. CDR3 amino acids: CASSHLAGTYNEQFF.

The rearrangement links TRBV27 to TRBJ2-1; TCRdb proposes TRBD2, but this gene call is untestable without DNA. Per germline, CDR1 MNHEY and CDR2 SMNVEV (reference sequence). The CDR3 has 16 amino acids. The CDR3 here is CASSYLSGRSMHEQFF.

V and J are TRBV27 and TRBJ2-1. Germline V gene data show CDR1 as MNHEY and CDR2 as SMNVEV (reference sequence). The CDR3 totals 16 residues. CDR3 in amino acids: CASSSLPLDRYNEQFF.

This chain uses TRBV7-9 with TRBJ1-2; no DNA is available, so the TRBD1 call from TCRdb remains unchecked. The germline V gene encodes CDR1 SEHNR and CDR2 FQNEAQ (reference sequence). The CDR3 runs 12 residues. The CDR3 here is CASSTGTYGYTF.

V gene TRBV6-5 combines with J gene TRBJ2-1; the TCRdb D gene call, TRBD2, has no DNA to confirm it. Germline CDR1 and CDR2: MNHEY and SVGAGI. CDR3 length: 13 residues. The CDR3 loop reads CASSVGLDNEQFF.